This T cell receptor (beta chain) was sequenced in a study of blood T cells in healthy people across ages. The CDR3 is 13 amino acids. Trimming took 5 bases from V and 7 from J, leaving 14 bases between them. In germline, CDR1 is SNHLY, CDR2 FYNNEI. Staff drew about 10 milliliters of peripheral blood from each donor. For the second PCR, which ran for roughly 6 to 12 cycles, a sample-barcoded 5' primer and a J-beta primer mix were used. TCRdb reprocessed the 5' RACE reads with MiXCR, giving one entry per CDR3 protein. This sample has 1.5 million to 2 million distinct CDR3 sequences, with roughly 49% found just once.

The TCR was taken from a middle-aged woman in good health. Material for sequencing was blood. J is TRBJ1-1 and V is TRBV2, with a tentative D call TRBD1 (5 bases). CDR3 sequence: CASSYVTAREAFF. The CDR3 region has the DNA TGTGCCAGCAGTTATGTGACAGCGCGTGAAGCTTTCTTT.